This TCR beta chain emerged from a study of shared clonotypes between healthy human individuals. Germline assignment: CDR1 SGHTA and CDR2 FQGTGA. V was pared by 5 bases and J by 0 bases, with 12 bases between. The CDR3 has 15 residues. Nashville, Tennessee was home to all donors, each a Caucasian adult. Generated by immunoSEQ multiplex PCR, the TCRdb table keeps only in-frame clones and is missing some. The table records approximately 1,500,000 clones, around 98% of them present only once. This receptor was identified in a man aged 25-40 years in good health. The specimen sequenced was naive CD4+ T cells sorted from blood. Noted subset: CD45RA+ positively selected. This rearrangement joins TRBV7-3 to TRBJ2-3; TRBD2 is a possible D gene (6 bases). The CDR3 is CASSPGLASTDTQYF. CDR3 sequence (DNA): TGTGCCAGCAGCCCGGGACTCGCTAGCACAGATACGCAGTATTTT.